Sequencing of this TCR beta chain was carried out in a study of T cells in localized non-small cell lung cancer. Whole-study results and caveats: Owing to sequencing of a solitary tumor region, heterogeneity cannot be discounted.

Concerning this clone itself: Its antigen remains unidentified.

The table came from immunoSEQ multiplex PCR; TCRdb's copy has only in-frame clones and leaves some out. The sample holds about 59,000 clones, 75% to 90% seen once. This CDR3 is built from 18 residues. Germline V gene sequence: CDR1 SGHRS, CDR2 YFSETQ. V trimming: 4 bases; J trimming: 0 bases; junction bases outside the gene matches: 7. This chain uses TRBV5-1 with TRBJ2-1; 13 bases match TRBD2. The receptor was isolated from a woman aged 35 to 70 with stage I lung adenocarcinoma. Here the sequenced sample was peripheral blood, taken before any cancer treatment. In DNA form, the CDR3 reads TGCGCCAGCAGCCCATTGACTAGCGGGAGGAGCTCCTACAATGAGCAGTTCTTC. Translation: CASSPLTSGRSSYNEQFF.